The rows below give T cell receptor beta chains drawn from one sample of a study of CD8 T cells in ankylosing spondylitis. TCRdb re-called the 5' RACE reads with MiXCR, one entry per CDR3 protein. The sample includes about 220,000 distinct CDR3 sequences, about 7.3% of them seen just once. Input material: blood, either unsorted or a sorted T cell fraction (not recorded which). These receptors all come from a male donor with ankylosing spondylitis. Both conserved end residues are part of each CDR3. A D gene is named only where the DNA matches it firmly. Only part of the rows carry a size: once, few, many, or a class if the clone is expanded.

TRBV24-1	many	TRBD2	TRBJ2-1	14	TGTGCCACTGCTCGGGGGGTCCAGTACAATGAGCAGTTCTTC	CATARGVQYNEQFF
TRBV20-1	many	TRBD2	TRBJ2-2	15	TGCAGTGCTAGAGTTAGTAGCGGGATCCCCGGGGAGCTGTTTTTT	CSARVSSGIPGELFF
TRBV12-3/TRBV12-4	many	TRBD1	TRBJ2-5	14	TGTGCCAGCAGTCACAACAGGGGATGGATGACCCAGTACTTC	CASSHNRGWMTQYF
TRBV12-5	many	TRBD2	TRBJ2-1	16	TGTGCTAGTGGTTACCTTAGCGGGAGCTCCTACAATGAGCAGTTCTTC	CASGYLSGSSYNEQFF
TRBV4-1	many	-	TRBJ2-7	15	TGCGCCAGCAGCCAAGGATATGGGCAGTGGTACGAGCAGTACTTC	CASSQGYGQWYEQYF
TRBV11-1	-	-	TRBJ2-5	12	TGTGCCAGCAGCTTAGACGAAGAGACCCAGTACTTC	CASSLDEETQYF
TRBV3-1	few	TRBD2	TRBJ2-7	16	TGTGCCAGCAGCCTCGGGGATAGCGGGGTGTGTTACGAGCAGTACTTC	CASSLGDSGVCYEQYF
TRBV27	many	-	TRBJ1-4	15	TGTGCCAGCAGTAGAGACGGGACATACCAGGAAAAACTGTTTTTT	CASSRDGTYQEKLFF
TRBV7-7	-	TRBD1	TRBJ2-3	15	TGTGCTAGCAGCCCGGGGACAGCTCCCCGGGATACGCAGTATTTT	CASSPGTAPRDTQYF
TRBV5-1	few	-	TRBJ2-7	14	TGCGCCAGCAGCTTGGACCAACGCCCCTACGAGCAGTACTTC	CASSLDQRPYEQYF
TRBV25-1	few	TRBD2	TRBJ2-3	15	TGTGCCAGCAGAGCAAGCGGGAGTAGCACAGATACGCAGTATTTT	CASRASGSSTDTQYF
TRBV6-2/TRBV6-3	many	TRBD2	TRBJ2-7	16	TGTGCCAGCAGTTACCTAACTAGCGGGGTTACCTACGAGCAGTACTTC	CASSYLTSGVTYEQYF
TRBV12-3/TRBV12-4	many	-	TRBJ2-2	14	TGTGCCAGCAGTGCAGGGGAGAACACCGGGGAGCTGTTTTTT	CASSAGENTGELFF
TRBV7-9	many	-	TRBJ1-2	15	TGTGCCAGCAGACGAGCGGGGAGCGGAAACTATGGCTACACCTTC	CASRRAGSGNYGYTF
TRBV20-1	-	TRBD1	TRBJ1-5	15	TGCAGTGCTAGGGCGGACAGGGGAAATCGACAGCCCCAGCATTTT	CSARADRGNRQPQHF
TRBV11-2	-	TRBD2	TRBJ2-3	14	TGTGCCAGCAGCTTACTGTCAGCGGGGGATACGCAGTATTTT	CASSLLSAGDTQYF
TRBV28	many	-	TRBJ1-5	13	TGTGCCAGCAGTTTATATCGTGGTCAGCCCCAGCATTTT	CASSLYRGQPQHF
TRBV13	few	-	TRBJ2-7	11	TGTGCCAGCAGCTCAGGGTCCGAGCAGTACTTC	CASSSGSEQYF
TRBV4-3	few	TRBD2	TRBJ2-5	18	TGCGCCAGCAGCCAAGACCGGGTAGCGGCTAGCGGACAAGAGACCCAGTACTTC	CASSQDRVAASGQETQYF
TRBV7-9	many	-	TRBJ1-4	13	TGTGCCAGCAGCTTAGGGGAGGGGTTCGGGCTGTTTTTT	CASSLGEGFGLFF
TRBV24-1	many	-	TRBJ2-2	12	TGTGCCACGGAATTCAACACCGGGGAGCTGTTTTTT	CATEFNTGELFF
TRBV5-1	many	-	TRBJ1-1	15	TGCGCCAGCAGCTTGGCCGTCTGGACGGGCACTGAAGCTTTCTTT	CASSLAVWTGTEAFF
TRBV20-1	many	-	TRBJ2-1	14	TGCAGTGCTAGAACTATCCCAACTAGTCATGAGCAGTTCTTC	CSARTIPTSHEQFF
TRBV6-2/TRBV6-3	few	TRBD1	TRBJ2-7	14	TGTGCCAGCAGCCGGGACAGGGGAACTTTCGAGCAGTACTTC	CASSRDRGTFEQYF
TRBV29-1	many	TRBD1	TRBJ2-1	14	TGCAGCGCCTTAGACAGGGCCCCCTACAATGAGCAGTTCTTC	CSALDRAPYNEQFF
TRBV5-1	many	TRBD1	TRBJ2-7	13	TGCGCCAGCAGCTTCACAGGGGCGGACGAGCAGTACTTC	CASSFTGADEQYF
TRBV13	many	-	TRBJ2-2	12	TGTGCCAGCAGCTTTGGGACCTCCGGGCTGTTTTTT	CASSFGTSGLFF
TRBV4-1	-	TRBD1	TRBJ2-1	13	TGCGCCAGCAGCCAGACAGGGGGTAATGAGCAGTTCTTC	CASSQTGGNEQFF
TRBV29-1	many	TRBD1	TRBJ1-2	13	TGCAGCGGCCAGGGGGGCAGGGGCTATGGCTACACCTTC	CSGQGGRGYGYTF
TRBV7-9	many	TRBD1	TRBJ2-3	17	TGTGCCAGCAGCTTAGCGCGGCGACAGGGGGCTGGAGATACGCAGTATTTT	CASSLARRQGAGDTQYF
TRBV7-2	few	TRBD2	TRBJ2-5	15	TGTGCCACCCAGCCGGGGGGGGCGGGGATCGAGACCCAGTACTTC	CATQPGGAGIETQYF
TRBV4-1	many	TRBD2	TRBJ2-1	16	TGCGCCAGCAGCCGTCAGCGGGAGAGCTCCTACAATGAGCAGTTCTTC	CASSRQRESSYNEQFF
TRBV7-8	-	-	TRBJ2-2	17	TGTGCCAGCAGCTTAGGCGGTAGATGGGGTAACACCGGGGAGCTGTTTTTT	CASSLGGRWGNTGELFF
TRBV7-9	many	-	TRBJ1-2	14	TGTGCCAGCAGCGCCCTACCTCGTAACTATGGCTACACCTTC	CASSALPRNYGYTF
TRBV6-2/TRBV6-3	-	TRBD2	TRBJ2-1	15	TGTGCCAGCTCCCGGGGGGGGCTAGCTGCGAATGAGCAGTTCTTC	CASSRGGLAANEQFF
TRBV5-1	many	TRBD2	TRBJ2-1	19	TGCGCCAGCAGCTTATGGAGACTAGCGGGGGAAGGGACCTACAATGAGCAGTTCTTC	CASSLWRLAGEGTYNEQFF
TRBV21-1	many	-	TRBJ2-7	15	TGTGCCAGCAGCAAACAAAGGGACAGGAGCTACGAGCAGTACTTC	CASSKQRDRSYEQYF
TRBV29-1	many	-	TRBJ2-2	13	TGCAGCGTCGGGGACATGAACACCGGGGAGCTGTTTTTT	CSVGDMNTGELFF
TRBV12-5	many	-	TRBJ2-5	18	TGTGCTAGTGGTTTTCCCCTGGTCATCCTGGCCTCGAGAGAGACCCAGTACTTC	CASGFPLVILASRETQYF
TRBV20-1	many	TRBD1	TRBJ2-7	15	TGCAGTGCTAGAGGGGCTCTAGACAGGGTTGGAGAGCAGTACTTC	CSARGALDRVGEQYF